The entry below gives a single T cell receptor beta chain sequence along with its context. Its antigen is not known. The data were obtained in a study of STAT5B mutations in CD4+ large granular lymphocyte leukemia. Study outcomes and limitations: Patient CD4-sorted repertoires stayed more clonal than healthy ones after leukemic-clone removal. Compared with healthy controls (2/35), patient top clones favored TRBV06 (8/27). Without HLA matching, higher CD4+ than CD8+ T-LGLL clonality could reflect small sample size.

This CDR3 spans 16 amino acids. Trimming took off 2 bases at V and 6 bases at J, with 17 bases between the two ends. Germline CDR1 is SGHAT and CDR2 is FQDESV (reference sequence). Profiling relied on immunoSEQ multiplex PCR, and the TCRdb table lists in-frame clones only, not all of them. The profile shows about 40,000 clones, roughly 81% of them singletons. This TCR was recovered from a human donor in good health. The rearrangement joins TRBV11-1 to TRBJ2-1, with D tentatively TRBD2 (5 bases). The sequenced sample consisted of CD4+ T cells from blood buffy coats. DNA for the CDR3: TGTGCCAGCAGCTTAACTTCTAGCTTGGCGGGCAATGAGCAGTTCTTC. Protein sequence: CASSLTSSLAGNEQFF.